Below, 25 T cell receptor beta chains from the same sample are listed, as sequenced in a study of blood T cell repertoires in COVID-19. Assay used: immunoSEQ multiplex PCR; TCRdb lists only in-frame clones, some missing. The sample has about 160,000 clones; roughly nine tenths are singletons. What was sequenced was peripheral blood. The receptors originated from a man in his 60s with acute or convalescent COVID-19.

The V call is TRBV5-8, the J call TRBJ2-7; TRBD1 is a possible D gene (6 bases). Trimming left V 0 bases short and J 2 bases short, with 9 bases between. Germline loops: CDR1 SGHTS, CDR2 YDEGEE. This CDR3 region has 14 residues. The CDR3 protein is CASSLGDITYEQYF. CDR3 sequence (DNA): TGTGCCAGCAGCTTGGGGGACATCACCTACGAGCAGTACTTC.

V is TRBV5-1 and J is TRBJ1-2, with 9 bases that match TRBD1. The CDR3 loop spans 15 amino acids. With 4 bases clipped from V and 8 bases from J, the junction kept 12 bases outside the gene matches. The germline V gene has CDR1 SGHRS and CDR2 YFSETQ. CDR3 bases: TGCGCCAGCAGCGGCCCGGGACAGGGCGTTTTCGGCTACACCTTC. Amino acid sequence: CASSGPGQGVFGYTF.

The V call is TRBV5-1, the J call TRBJ2-2, with a tentative D call TRBD1 (6 bases). V shed 4 bases and J shed 0 bases, with 10 bases lying between them. The length of the CDR3 is 15 residues. Germline lookup yields CDR1 SGHRS and CDR2 YFSETQ. CDR3 coding DNA: TGCGCCAGCAGCCGAGGGACACCGAACACCGGGGAGCTGTTTTTT. Translation gives CASSRGTPNTGELFF.

The V gene is TRBV11-2, the J gene TRBJ2-2, with a tentative D call TRBD1 (5 bases). Germline CDR1 is SGHAT and CDR2 is FQNNGV. Trimming took 1 base from V and 4 from J, leaving 13 bases between them. There are 16 residues in the CDR3. Written as DNA, the CDR3 is TGTGCCAGCAGCTTAGTCCCAGGGCGGACCACCGGGGAGCTGTTTTTT. Amino acids: CASSLVPGRTTGELFF.

The chain links TRBV5-1 to TRBJ2-7, with TRBD1 matching 8 bases. V was pared by 0 bases and J by 5 bases, with 10 bases of the junction left unmatched. CDR1 and CDR2 (germline): SGHRS, YFSETQ. CDR3 length: 16 residues. The CDR3 bases are TGCGCCAGCAGCTTGGCCGCGTCAGGGGGCCAGAACGAGCAGTACTTC. Translating it yields CASSLAASGGQNEQYF.

The chain employs TRBV19 and TRBJ1-1; 7 bases are shared with TRBD1. Germline trimming cut 3 bases from V and 6 bases from J; bases unmatched to any gene: 4. Germline loops: CDR1 LNHDA, CDR2 SQIVND (reference sequence). The CDR3 runs 13 residues. The CDR3: CASSIMGTAEAFF. For the CDR3, the DNA is TGTGCCAGTAGTATCATGGGGACAGCTGAAGCTTTCTTT.

V is TRBV7-2 and J is TRBJ2-5; 7 bases map to TRBD2. CDR3 length equals 14 residues. V trimming: 1 base; J trimming: 6 bases; junction bases outside the gene matches: 5. The germline CDR1 and CDR2 sequences are SGHTA and FQGNSA. DNA for the CDR3: TGTGCCAGCAGCTTAGAGCGGGGTAGGAAGACCCAGTACTTC. The encoded protein is CASSLERGRKTQYF. Combining the CDR3 with reference TRBV7-2 and TRBJ2-5 gives the whole variable domain GAGVSQSPSNKVTEKGKDVELRCDPISGHTALYWYRQSLGQGLEFLIYFQGNSAPDKSGLPSDRFSAERTGGSVSTLTIQRTQQEDSAVYLCASSLERGRKTQYFGPGTRLLVL.

The gene calls are TRBV19 and TRBJ1-2; TRBD1 might be the D (6 bases). The V end was cut by 6 bases, the J end by 2 bases, with 16 bases between. Germline CDR1 reads LNHDA; CDR2 reads SQIVND (reference sequence). CDR3 length: 15 residues. The CDR3 DNA follows: TGTGCCAGTAGGCAACAGGGATTGGCAAACTATGGCTACACCTTC. This gives the protein CASRQQGLANYGYTF.

This clone occurred once. The chain recombines TRBV2 with TRBJ1-2; the D gene is possibly TRBD1 (5 bases). V was shortened by 4 bases and J by 4 bases, with 13 bases between the two germline ends. Germline assignment: CDR1 SNHLY and CDR2 FYNNEI. The CDR3 length is 14 residues. The CDR3 protein is CASSVEGTTYGYTF. The CDR3 DNA reads TGTGCCAGCAGTGTGGAGGGGACCACCTATGGCTACACCTTC.

The gene calls are TRBV6-2 or TRBV6-3 and TRBJ1-2; D unclear. Germline V gene data show CDR1 as MNHEY and CDR2 as SVGEGT. The V gene lost 0 bases and the J gene lost 6 bases, with 17 bases spanning the gap. The CDR3 is 16 residues long. The CDR3 protein is CASSYSGGKGADGYTF. The CDR3 nucleotides read TGTGCCAGCAGTTACTCTGGCGGGAAAGGAGCTGATGGCTACACCTTC.

This chain links TRBV6-5 with TRBJ1-5; D is possibly TRBD1 (5 bases). This CDR3 contains 14 residues. The germline V gene encodes CDR1 MNHEY and CDR2 SVGAGI. Trimming left V 8 bases short and J 6 bases short, with 17 bases between. The CDR3 loop reads CASVGAGSGQPQHF. DNA of the CDR3: TGTGCCAGCGTAGGAGCAGGGTCGGGTCAGCCCCAGCATTTT.

In its sample, this clone was seen a few times. The rearrangement uses TRBV4-2 and TRBJ1-2; a weak D match, TRBD1 (6 bases). This CDR3 region has 15 residues. Germline V CDR1 and CDR2: LGHNA, YNFKEQ. Trimming removed 1 base from V and 4 bases from J, with 13 bases in between. In DNA, the CDR3 is TGTGCCAGCAGCCAAGTGGGGGGGCGTAGCTATGGCTACACCTTC. Residues: CASSQVGGRSYGYTF.

The rearrangement links TRBV5-1 to TRBJ1-2; 12 positions match TRBD1. J lost 5 bases, V lost 6 bases, and 8 bases had no gene match. The germline CDR1 and CDR2 sequences are SGHRS and YFSETQ. The CDR3 spans 15 residues. The CDR3 is CASTGTGGEFYGYTF. The DNA of the CDR3 is TGCGCCAGCACCGGGACAGGGGGCGAATTTTATGGCTACACCTTC.

The rearrangement joins TRBV9 to TRBJ2-7; no clear D. CDR1 and CDR2 from the germline V gene are SGDLS and YYNGEE. Trimming removed 0 bases at V and 6 bases at J, with 16 bases between. This CDR3 is 15 amino acids long. The CDR3 sequence: CASSVGGSPRGEQYF. CDR3 bases: TGTGCCAGCAGCGTAGGTGGTAGCCCGAGAGGCGAGCAGTACTTC.

The V gene is TRBV5-1, the J gene TRBJ1-2; D is uncertain. Germline CDR1 SGHRS, CDR2 YFSETQ. Trimming took 4 bases from V and 2 from J, leaving 9 bases between them. The CDR3 is 13 amino acids. The CDR3 DNA is TGCGCCAGCAGCAGGACGGGAAACTATGGCTACACCTTC. This translates into CASSRTGNYGYTF.

This chain connects TRBV24-1 to TRBJ2-2; 7 nucleotides agree with TRBD1. The CDR3 contains 15 residues. Germline CDR1 reads KGHDR; CDR2 reads SFDVKD. The V gene end was trimmed by 5 bases and the J gene end by 4 bases; junction bases not matched to a gene: 6. In DNA, the CDR3 is TGTGCCACCAGTGTCTCGACAGGGAGCACCGGGGAGCTGTTTTTT. It is translated as CATSVSTGSTGELFF.

The chain is built from TRBV18 and TRBJ1-1, with a possible D match to TRBD1 (5 bases). The CDR3 has 13 residues. Per germline, CDR1 KGHSH and CDR2 LQKENI. Trimming removed 0 bases at V and 7 bases at J, with 9 bases between. The CDR3 here is CASSPPGGDEAFF. CDR3 DNA: TGTGCCAGCTCACCACCGGGGGGTGATGAAGCTTTCTTT.

V gene TRBV4-2 combines with J gene TRBJ1-2; the D gene is possibly TRBD1 (5 bases). CDR3 size: 15 residues. Deletions cut 0 bases from V and 7 bases from J, with 15 bases between. CDR1 is LGHNA, CDR2 YNFKEQ, per germline. The DNA for the CDR3 is TGTGCCAGCAGCCAAGATAATTCTCGGACATCTGGCTACACCTTC. Residues: CASSQDNSRTSGYTF.

This chain uses TRBV6-5 with TRBJ1-1, with 7 nucleotides matching TRBD1. J lost 7 bases, V lost 6 bases, and 8 bases had no gene match. This CDR3 comprises 13 residues. Germline V gives CDR1 MNHEY, CDR2 SVGAGI. In DNA form, the CDR3 reads TGTGCCAGCAGGGTACAGGGGAAAATTGAAGCTTTCTTT. Its translation: CASRVQGKIEAFF.

The chain is built from TRBV4-3 and TRBJ1-2; the D gene is possibly TRBD1 (6 bases). Trimming pared 4 bases from V and 4 bases from J, leaving 10 bases between. Germline values: CDR1 LGHNA, CDR2 YSLEER. The CDR3 spans 13 residues. The CDR3 DNA reads as TGCGCCAGCAGCCCGGACAGCAGCTATGGCTACACCTTC. Protein product: CASSPDSSYGYTF.

The V and J genes are TRBV4-3 and TRBJ2-1; TRBD2 matches at 7 bases. The CDR3 covers 15 residues. With 0 bases clipped from V and 6 bases from J, the junction kept 5 bases outside the gene matches. The germline V gene encodes CDR1 LGHNA and CDR2 YSLEER. The chain's CDR3 is CASSQDSTGGNEQFF. The CDR3 bases are TGCGCCAGCAGCCAAGATTCAACGGGGGGCAATGAGCAGTTCTTC.

The chain recombines TRBV19 with TRBJ1-5, with D possibly being TRBD1 (5 bases). Trimming left V 3 bases short and J 5 bases short, with 11 bases between. In germline, CDR1 is LNHDA, CDR2 SQIVND (reference sequence). This CDR3 is built from 14 residues. The CDR3 is CASSMQGMDQPQHF. The CDR3 coding sequence is TGTGCCAGTAGTATGCAGGGCATGGATCAGCCCCAGCATTTT.

The chain is built from TRBV5-1 and TRBJ1-2; 7 bases match TRBD1. Germline loops: CDR1 SGHRS, CDR2 YFSETQ. V lost 3 bases and J lost 4; bases outside the gene matches: 6. This CDR3 is built from 14 residues. The CDR3 sequence: CASSSNRGSYGYTF. CDR3 coding DNA: TGCGCCAGCAGCTCAAACAGGGGATCCTATGGCTACACCTTC.

V gene TRBV7-8 combines with J gene TRBJ2-2; perhaps TRBD2 as D (6 bases). The CDR3 has 14 amino acids. Trimming pared 1 base from V and 8 bases from J, leaving 11 bases between. Germline CDR1 reads SGHVS; CDR2 reads FQNEAQ. The CDR3 spells CASSLELGRGELFF. The DNA for the CDR3 is TGTGCCAGCAGCTTAGAGCTTGGGAGGGGGGAGCTGTTTTTT.

This chain joins TRBV29-1 and TRBJ2-7; 8 bases are shared with TRBD1. The trim removed 4 bases at V and 4 bases at J, leaving 6 bases unmatched. The CDR3 is 13 amino acids. Germline CDR1 and CDR2: SQVTM and ANQGSEA. The CDR3 coding sequence is TGCAGCGTTGGGGCAGGGGGCGCGTACGAGCAGTACTTC. It is translated as CSVGAGGAYEQYF.